This T cell receptor beta chain was identified in a study of molecular identifiers for immune sequencing clone quantification. The wider study: Naive CD8 RNA (about 19,000 or 110,000 cells) was divided into five aliquots, with four sequenced. Findings and caveats of the study: Clones above 20 RNA copies contained over 98% of effector molecules but under 1% of naive ones.

This clonotype showed up many times. Its antigen remains unknown. MiXCR was run by TCRdb on the PCR reads, yielding one entry per CDR3 protein. The data contain some 590,000 distinct CDR3 sequences, roughly 23% of them singletons. The V gene end was trimmed by 5 bases and the J gene end by 4 bases; junction bases not matched to a gene: 7. This CDR3 has 14 amino acids. CDR1 is SEHNR and CDR2 is FQNEAQ in the germline V gene (reference sequence). Sequenced sample: naive CD8+ T cells from blood, with Jurkat cell RNA spiked in. Subset noted: FACS-sorted CD8+CD4-CCR7+CD45RA+ naive T cells. The rearrangement links TRBV7-9 to TRBJ1-1; 7 bases agree with TRBD1. The TCR comes from a human donor in good health. Some libraries in this study had Jurkat cell RNA spiked in. The chain's CDR3 is CASSLVQGSTEAFF. The DNA for the CDR3 is TGTGCCAGCAGCCTAGTACAGGGGAGCACTGAAGCTTTCTTT.